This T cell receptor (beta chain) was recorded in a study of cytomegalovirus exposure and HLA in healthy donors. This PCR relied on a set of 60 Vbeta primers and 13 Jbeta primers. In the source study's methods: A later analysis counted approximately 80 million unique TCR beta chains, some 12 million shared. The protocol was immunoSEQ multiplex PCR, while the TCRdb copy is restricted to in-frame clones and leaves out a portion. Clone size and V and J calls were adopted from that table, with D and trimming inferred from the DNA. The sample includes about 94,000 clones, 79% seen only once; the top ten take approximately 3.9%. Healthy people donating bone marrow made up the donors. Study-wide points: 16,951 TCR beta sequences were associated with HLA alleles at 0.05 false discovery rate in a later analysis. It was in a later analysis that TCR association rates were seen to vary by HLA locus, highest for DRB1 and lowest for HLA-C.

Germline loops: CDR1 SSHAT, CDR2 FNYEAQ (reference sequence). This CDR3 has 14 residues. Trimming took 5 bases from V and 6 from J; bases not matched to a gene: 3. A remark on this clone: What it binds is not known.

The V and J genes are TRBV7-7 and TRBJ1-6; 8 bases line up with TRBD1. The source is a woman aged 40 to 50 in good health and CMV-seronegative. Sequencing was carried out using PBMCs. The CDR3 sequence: CASSQTGANSPLHF. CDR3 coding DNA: TGTGCCAGCAGCCAGACAGGGGCTAATTCACCCCTCCACTTT.